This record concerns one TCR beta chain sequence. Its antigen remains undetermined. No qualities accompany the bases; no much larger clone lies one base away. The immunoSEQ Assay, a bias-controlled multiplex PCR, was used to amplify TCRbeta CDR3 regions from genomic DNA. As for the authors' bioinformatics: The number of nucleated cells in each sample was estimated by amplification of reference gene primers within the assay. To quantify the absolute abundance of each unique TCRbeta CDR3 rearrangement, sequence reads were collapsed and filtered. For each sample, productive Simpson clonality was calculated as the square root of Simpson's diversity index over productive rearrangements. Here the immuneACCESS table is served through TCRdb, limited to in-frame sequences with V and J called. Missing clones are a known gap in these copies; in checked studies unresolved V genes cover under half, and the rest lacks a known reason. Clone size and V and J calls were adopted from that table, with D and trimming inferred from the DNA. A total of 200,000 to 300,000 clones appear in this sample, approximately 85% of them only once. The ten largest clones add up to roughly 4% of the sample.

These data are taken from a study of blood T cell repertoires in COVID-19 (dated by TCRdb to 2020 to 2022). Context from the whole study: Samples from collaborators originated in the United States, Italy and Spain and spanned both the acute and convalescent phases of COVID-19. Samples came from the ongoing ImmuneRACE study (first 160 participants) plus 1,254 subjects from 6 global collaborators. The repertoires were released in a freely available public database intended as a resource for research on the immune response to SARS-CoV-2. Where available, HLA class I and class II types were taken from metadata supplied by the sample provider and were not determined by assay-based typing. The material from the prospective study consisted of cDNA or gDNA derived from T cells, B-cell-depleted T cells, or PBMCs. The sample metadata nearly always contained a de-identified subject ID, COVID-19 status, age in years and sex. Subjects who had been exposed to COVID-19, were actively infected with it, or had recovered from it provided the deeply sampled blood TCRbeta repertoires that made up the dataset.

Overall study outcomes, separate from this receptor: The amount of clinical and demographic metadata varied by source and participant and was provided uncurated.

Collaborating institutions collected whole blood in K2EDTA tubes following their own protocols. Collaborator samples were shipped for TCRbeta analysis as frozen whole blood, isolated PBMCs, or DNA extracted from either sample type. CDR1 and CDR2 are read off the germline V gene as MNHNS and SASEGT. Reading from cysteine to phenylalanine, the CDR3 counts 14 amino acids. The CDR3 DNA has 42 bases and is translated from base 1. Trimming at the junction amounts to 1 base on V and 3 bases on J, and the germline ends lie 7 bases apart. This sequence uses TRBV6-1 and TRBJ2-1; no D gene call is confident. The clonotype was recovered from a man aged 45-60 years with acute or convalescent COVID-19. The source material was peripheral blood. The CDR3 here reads CASSEEASYNEQFF. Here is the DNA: TGTGCCAGCAGTGAAGAAGCTAGCTACAATGAGCAGTTCTTC.